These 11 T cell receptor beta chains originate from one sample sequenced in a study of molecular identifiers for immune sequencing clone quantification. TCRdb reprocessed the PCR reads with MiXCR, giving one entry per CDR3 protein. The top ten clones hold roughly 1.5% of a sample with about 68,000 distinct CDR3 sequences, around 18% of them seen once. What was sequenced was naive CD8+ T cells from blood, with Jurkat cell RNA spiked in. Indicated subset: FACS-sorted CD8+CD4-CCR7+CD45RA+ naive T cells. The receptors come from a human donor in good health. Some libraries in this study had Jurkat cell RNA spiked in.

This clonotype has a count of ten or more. The CDR3 sequence: CASSQDGDRAQPQHF. CDR3 sequence (DNA): TGTGCCAGCAGCCAAGATGGAGACAGGGCTCAGCCCCAGCATTTT. The J gene is TRBJ1-5, the V gene TRBV3-1; 7 nucleotides align to TRBD1. Trimming cost V 0 bases and J 6 bases; bases outside gene matches: 5. Germline assignment: CDR1 LGHDT and CDR2 YNNKEL (reference sequence). The CDR3 is 15 residues long.

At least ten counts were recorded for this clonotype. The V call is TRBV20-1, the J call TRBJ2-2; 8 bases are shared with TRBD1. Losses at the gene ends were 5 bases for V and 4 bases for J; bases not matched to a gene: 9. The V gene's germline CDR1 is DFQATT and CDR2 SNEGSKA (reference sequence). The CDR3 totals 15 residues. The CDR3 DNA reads TGCAGTGCTCCTCCGACAGGGGTTGTCACCGGGGAGCTGTTTTTT. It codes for CSAPPTGVVTGELFF.

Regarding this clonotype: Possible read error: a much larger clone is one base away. In DNA form, the CDR3 reads TGTGCCAGCGGTCTAACTAGCGGCCCATACAATGAGCAGTTCTTC. It specifies CASGLTSGPYNEQFF. The chain combines TRBV5-3 with TRBJ2-1, with 8 bases that match TRBD2. TRBV5-3 is designated an ORF whose function remains uncertain. The trim removed 8 bases at V and 4 bases at J, leaving 11 bases unmatched. CDR3 length equals 15 residues.

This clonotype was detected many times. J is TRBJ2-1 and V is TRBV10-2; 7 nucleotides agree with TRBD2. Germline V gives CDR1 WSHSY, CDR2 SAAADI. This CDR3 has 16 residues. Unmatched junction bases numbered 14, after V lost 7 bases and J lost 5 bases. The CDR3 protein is CASTFAGEGNNNEQFF. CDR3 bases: TGCGCCAGCACGTTTGCGGGAGAGGGCAACAACAATGAGCAGTTCTTC.

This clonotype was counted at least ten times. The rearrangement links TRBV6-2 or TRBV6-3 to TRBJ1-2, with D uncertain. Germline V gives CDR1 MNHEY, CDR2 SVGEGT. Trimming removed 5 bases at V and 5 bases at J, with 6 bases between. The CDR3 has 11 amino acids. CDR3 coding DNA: TGTGCCAGCAGTCCCGCGTATGGCTACACCTTC. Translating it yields CASSPAYGYTF.

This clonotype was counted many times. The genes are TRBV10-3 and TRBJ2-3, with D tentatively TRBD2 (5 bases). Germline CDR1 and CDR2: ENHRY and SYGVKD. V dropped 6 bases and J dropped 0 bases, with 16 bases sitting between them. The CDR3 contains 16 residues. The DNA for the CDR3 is TGTGCCATCAGCACCGGGGATGCAACAAGCACAGATACGCAGTATTTT. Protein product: CAISTGDATSTDTQYF.

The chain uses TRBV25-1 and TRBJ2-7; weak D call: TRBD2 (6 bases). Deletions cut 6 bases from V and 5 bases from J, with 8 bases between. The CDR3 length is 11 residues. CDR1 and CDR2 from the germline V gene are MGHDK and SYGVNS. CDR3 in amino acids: CASRAGHEQYF. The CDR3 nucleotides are TGTGCCAGCAGAGCGGGCCACGAGCAGTACTTC.

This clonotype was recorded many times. CDR3 amino acids: CASSVKAWDRLTDTQYF. The CDR3, as DNA: TGTGCCAGCAGTGTGAAAGCCTGGGACAGACTCACAGATACGCAGTATTTT. The chain uses TRBV27 and TRBJ2-3, with TRBD1 matching over 7 bases. From germline, CDR1 is MNHEY and CDR2 SMNVEV (reference sequence). V was pared by 5 bases and J by 2 bases, with 13 bases of the junction left unmatched. This CDR3 comprises 17 residues.

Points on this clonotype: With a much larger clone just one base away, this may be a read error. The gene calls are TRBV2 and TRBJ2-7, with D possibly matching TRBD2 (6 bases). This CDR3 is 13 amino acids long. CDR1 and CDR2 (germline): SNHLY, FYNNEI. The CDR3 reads CASSEVRGYERYF. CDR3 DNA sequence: TGTGCCAGCAGTGAAGTGCGGGGTTACGAGCGGTACTTC.

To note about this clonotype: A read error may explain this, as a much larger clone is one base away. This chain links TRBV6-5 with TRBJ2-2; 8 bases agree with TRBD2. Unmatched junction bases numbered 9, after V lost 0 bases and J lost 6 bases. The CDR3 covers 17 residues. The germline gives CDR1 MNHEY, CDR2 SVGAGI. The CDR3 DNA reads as TGTGCCAGCAGTTACTCGAGCTCGGGAGGGCCCGCCGGGGAGCTGTTTTTT. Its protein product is CASSYSSSGGPAGELFF.

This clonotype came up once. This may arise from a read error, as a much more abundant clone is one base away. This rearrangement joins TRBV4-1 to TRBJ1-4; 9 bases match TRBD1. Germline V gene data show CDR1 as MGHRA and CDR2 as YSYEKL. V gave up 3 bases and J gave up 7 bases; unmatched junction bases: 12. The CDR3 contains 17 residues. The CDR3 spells CASSHSKNRGRGEKLFF. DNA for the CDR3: TGCGCCAGCAGCCACTCCAAGAACAGGGGGCGAGGTGAAAAACTGTTTTTT.